These 6 T cell receptor beta chains share one sample of origin, sequenced in a study of shared clonotypes between healthy human individuals. This table comes from immunoSEQ multiplex PCR, and its TCRdb copy is limited to in-frame clones, with some not included. The data show millions of clones, approximately 92% seen once. Sequencing was done on a sample of naive CD4+ T cells sorted from blood. The subset: CD45RA+ positively selected. These receptors all stem from a man younger than 35 in good health.

The gene calls are TRBV20-1 and TRBJ1-4; D is ambiguous. Germline V gene data show CDR1 as DFQATT and CDR2 as SNEGSKA (reference sequence). Trimming left V 5 bases short and J 8 bases short, with 9 bases between. The CDR3 totals 11 residues. The CDR3 bases are TGCAGTGCTTTCGTTAACGAAAAACTGTTTTTT. Protein sequence: CSAFVNEKLFF.

The chain recombines TRBV28 with TRBJ2-7, with D possibly TRBD1 on 6 matching bases. Trimming pared 6 bases from V and 3 bases from J, leaving 18 bases between. The CDR3 spans 15 residues. Germline V gene sequence: CDR1 MDHEN, CDR2 SYDVKM. CDR3 nucleotide sequence: TGTGCCAGCAGGCCCTTTGGACAGAATAACTACGAGCAGTACTTC. Its protein is CASRPFGQNNYEQYF.

With respect to this clone: In the same sample, other DNA sequences code for this CDR3. The J gene is TRBJ1-4, the V gene TRBV18; TRBD1 matches 11 bases. In germline, CDR1 is KGHSH, CDR2 LQKENI. The CDR3 length is 15 residues. The V segment lost 3 bases and the J segment 8 bases; nucleotides outside the gene matches: 5. The CDR3 coding sequence is TGTGCCAGCTCACCTCGGGACAGGGGGAACGAAAAACTGTTTTTT. The encoded protein is CASSPRDRGNEKLFF. The full variable domain, its missing parts supplied by reference TRBV18 and TRBJ1-4, is NAGVMQNPRHLVRRRGQEARLRCSPMKGHSHVYWYRQLPEEGLKFMVYLQKENIIDESGMPKERFSAEFPKEGPSILRIQQVVRGDSAAYFCASSPRDRGNEKLFFGSGTQLSVL.

The V call is TRBV2, the J call TRBJ2-7, with D unresolved. Germline loops: CDR1 SNHLY, CDR2 FYNNEI. V lost 2 bases and J 5 bases, leaving 19 bases between the germline ends. The CDR3 contains 16 residues. The CDR3 spells CASSERRQPPRNEQYF. The CDR3 coding sequence is TGTGCCAGCAGTGAAAGGAGACAACCCCCTCGAAACGAGCAGTACTTC.

This chain joins TRBV30 and TRBJ1-4; unclear D gene. The CDR3 runs 12 residues. Germline values: CDR1 GTSNPN, CDR2 SVGIG (reference sequence). V was clipped by 2 bases and J by 4 bases, with 5 bases between them. Written as DNA, the CDR3 is TGTGCCTGGAGTCAGGATAATGAAAAACTGTTTTTT. Its protein product is CAWSQDNEKLFF.

The chain recombines TRBV27 with TRBJ2-1; 12 bases are a match to TRBD2. Per germline, CDR1 MNHEY and CDR2 SMNVEV (reference sequence). Trimming cost V 4 bases and J 9 bases; bases outside gene matches: 10. CDR3 size: 16 residues. The CDR3 loop is CASSSWASGGAGEQFF. CDR3 bases: TGTGCCAGCAGTTCCTGGGCTAGCGGGGGGGCCGGTGAGCAGTTCTTC.